This T cell receptor (beta chain) was retrieved from a study of post-analysis software for immune sequencing data. The germline V gene has CDR1 DFQATT and CDR2 SNEGSKA (reference sequence). The CDR3 is 13 amino acids. V was pared by 3 bases and J by 5 bases, with 13 bases between. Findings and caveats of the study: The five TRBV segments detected at higher frequency in patients than in controls included TRBV5-6, TRBV5-1 and TRBV20-1. Diversity measured as normalized Chao1 was significantly lower in multiple sclerosis patients than in controls. The F measure placed samples prepared in the same batch into strongly shared clusters.

Concerning this clonotype: The antigen is unknown.

The authors incorporated unique molecular identifiers into the TCR beta cDNA libraries. T cells, roughly 0.95 to 10 million of them, yielded a few hundred thousand cDNA molecules. TCRdb ran MiXCR on the PCR reads and lists one entry per CDR3 protein. This sample carries more than 450,000 distinct CDR3 sequences, 30% to 40% of them seen once, and the ten largest clones take approximately 5.4%. J is TRBJ1-2 and V is TRBV20-1; D remains unclear. The origin of this receptor is a girl under 18 with multiple sclerosis. The sequencing sample was made of blood. Here the CDR3 reads CSASSLDPYGYTF. The CDR3 region has the DNA TGCAGTGCTAGTTCTCTGGACCCATATGGCTACACCTTC.